Listed below are T cell receptor beta chains from one sample, sequenced in a study of graft-versus-host responses after intestinal transplantation. Here immunoSEQ multiplex PCR was the method, and the copy in TCRdb shows in-frame clones only, minus some. The sample contains roughly 36,000 clones, around 83% of which appear only once. The sequencing here drew on PBMCs, taken 1070 days after transplant. The source of these receptors is a human patient who received an intestinal transplant, so some T cells may come from the graft donor. The CDR3 runs from the conserved cysteine through the conserved F or W. Fields, in order: J gene, clone size, V gene, D gene, CDR3 DNA, CDR3 protein. A D gene is named only where the DNA matches it firmly. Part of the rows lack a size; the others show once, few, many or a class for expanded clones.

j_call: TRBJ2-7; clone_size: .; v_call: TRBV19; d_call: TRBD1; cdr3_nt: TGTGCCAGTAGTATGGGCGGGACAGGGGCATACGAGCAGTACTTC; cdr3_aa: CASSMGGTGAYEQYF
j_call: TRBJ2-3; clone_size: .; v_call: TRBV7-2; d_call: TRBD2; cdr3_nt: TGTGCCAGCAGCTTACTAGCGGGGGGCACAGATACGCAGTATTTT; cdr3_aa: CASSLLAGGTDTQYF
j_call: TRBJ2-5; clone_size: .; v_call: TRBV15; d_call: TRBD1; cdr3_nt: TGTGCCACCAGCAGGTCCCGGGACAGGGAAGAGACCCAGTACTTC; cdr3_aa: CATSRSRDREETQYF
j_call: TRBJ2-7; clone_size: .; v_call: TRBV2; d_call: TRBD1; cdr3_nt: TGTGCCAGCAGAACAGCACAGGGGGTCAACTACGAGCAGTACTTC; cdr3_aa: CASRTAQGVNYEQYF
j_call: TRBJ1-2; clone_size: .; v_call: TRBV18; d_call: .; cdr3_nt: TGTGCCAGCTCACCACCGGGTGGATCTGGCTACACCTTC; cdr3_aa: CASSPPGGSGYTF
j_call: TRBJ1-2; clone_size: few; v_call: TRBV15; d_call: TRBD1; cdr3_nt: TGTGCCACCAGCAGAGACCGGACAGGGTATGGCTACACCTTC; cdr3_aa: CATSRDRTGYGYTF
j_call: TRBJ2-3; clone_size: .; v_call: TRBV6-1; d_call: TRBD2; cdr3_nt: TGTGCCAGCGGTAGCGGGAGGGACACAGATACGCAGTATTTT; cdr3_aa: CASGSGRDTDTQYF
j_call: TRBJ2-5; clone_size: .; v_call: TRBV27; d_call: .; cdr3_nt: TGTGCCAGCGCCGGGAGTACGGAGACCCAGTACTTC; cdr3_aa: CASAGSTETQYF
j_call: TRBJ1-6; clone_size: .; v_call: TRBV6-5; d_call: TRBD1; cdr3_nt: TGTGCTACCCGGCCCGGGACAGCCTATTCACCCCTCCACTTT; cdr3_aa: CATRPGTAYSPLHF
j_call: TRBJ2-1; clone_size: .; v_call: TRBV10-1; d_call: .; cdr3_nt: TGCGCCAGCAGTGAGTACAGTCACCTGGGGAATGAGCAGTTCTTC; cdr3_aa: CASSEYSHLGNEQFF
j_call: TRBJ2-1; clone_size: .; v_call: TRBV19; d_call: .; cdr3_nt: TGTGCCAGTAGTCGGCAGGGTATAAGTGAGCAGTTCTTC; cdr3_aa: CASSRQGISEQFF
j_call: TRBJ1-5; clone_size: once; v_call: TRBV19; d_call: TRBD1; cdr3_nt: TGTGCCAGTAAGGATTGGGACAGGGGGTTTCAGCCCCAGCATTTT; cdr3_aa: CASKDWDRGFQPQHF
j_call: TRBJ2-5; clone_size: .; v_call: TRBV5-1; d_call: TRBD2; cdr3_nt: TGCGCCACCTCGACTAGCGGGGGTACACAAGAGACCCAGTACTTC; cdr3_aa: CATSTSGGTQETQYF
j_call: TRBJ2-7; clone_size: .; v_call: TRBV15; d_call: TRBD2; cdr3_nt: TGTGCCACCAGCAGGCGCGGACTAGCGGGCGCCGAGCAGTACTTC; cdr3_aa: CATSRRGLAGAEQYF
j_call: TRBJ2-3; clone_size: few; v_call: TRBV5-1; d_call: .; cdr3_nt: TGCGCCAGCAGCCAAGCAACTTTAGGCACAGATACGCAGTATTTT; cdr3_aa: CASSQATLGTDTQYF
j_call: TRBJ1-1; clone_size: .; v_call: TRBV27; d_call: .; cdr3_nt: TGTGCCAGCAGTTCATTGTTTCCGGACAGGAACACTGAAGCTTTCTTT; cdr3_aa: CASSSLFPDRNTEAFF
j_call: TRBJ2-3; clone_size: .; v_call: TRBV7-9; d_call: TRBD2; cdr3_nt: TGTGCCAGCAGCCCCGTGCTAGCGGGAGTTATGGTTCCTCTATCGCAGTATTTT; cdr3_aa: CASSPVLAGVMVPLSQYF
j_call: TRBJ1-5; clone_size: few; v_call: TRBV6-1; d_call: TRBD1; cdr3_nt: TGTGCCAGCAGTGTTTTAGTCACAGGGGGCGGGCAGCCCCAGCATTTT; cdr3_aa: CASSVLVTGGGQPQHF
j_call: TRBJ1-2; clone_size: few; v_call: TRBV7-9; d_call: .; cdr3_nt: TGTGCCAGCAGTAAGGACTATGGCTACACCTTC; cdr3_aa: CASSKDYGYTF
j_call: TRBJ2-7; clone_size: .; v_call: TRBV28; d_call: .; cdr3_nt: TGTGCCAGCAGCCAACACAGCACCTACGAGCAGTACTTC; cdr3_aa: CASSQHSTYEQYF
j_call: TRBJ2-2; clone_size: once; v_call: TRBV5-1; d_call: .; cdr3_nt: TGCGCCAGCAGCTTGGGGCAGGGCGCGAACACCGGGGAGCTGTTTTTT; cdr3_aa: CASSLGQGANTGELFF
j_call: TRBJ2-5; clone_size: .; v_call: TRBV11-2; d_call: .; cdr3_nt: TGTGCCAGCAGCTTAGTAGCGTGGGGTGAGACCCAGTACTTC; cdr3_aa: CASSLVAWGETQYF
j_call: TRBJ2-7; clone_size: .; v_call: TRBV5-1; d_call: .; cdr3_nt: TGCGCCAGCAGCTTATGGCAGGGTGGGTACGAGCAGTACTTC; cdr3_aa: CASSLWQGGYEQYF
j_call: TRBJ1-1; clone_size: .; v_call: TRBV7-9; d_call: .; cdr3_nt: TGTGCCAGCAGCTTCTCCGGGGTGAACACTGAAGCTTTCTTT; cdr3_aa: CASSFSGVNTEAFF
j_call: TRBJ1-4; clone_size: .; v_call: TRBV6-1; d_call: .; cdr3_nt: TGTGCCAGCAGTGAAGCCGCAACTCGAGGCAGGTTCGCAGAAAAACTGTTTTTT; cdr3_aa: CASSEAATRGRFAEKLFF
j_call: TRBJ1-5; clone_size: .; v_call: TRBV6-1; d_call: .; cdr3_nt: TGTGCCAGCAGTGAAGGAGGCCAGGTTCGGACTCAGCCCCAGCATTTT; cdr3_aa: CASSEGGQVRTQPQHF
j_call: TRBJ2-2; clone_size: once; v_call: TRBV28; d_call: .; cdr3_nt: TGTGCCAGCGGTGGGGGATCCCCCGGGGAGCTGTTTTTT; cdr3_aa: CASGGGSPGELFF
j_call: TRBJ2-7; clone_size: .; v_call: TRBV6-1; d_call: .; cdr3_nt: TGTGCCAGCAGTCGACAGTTCCTGGGCTCCTACGAGCAGTACTTC; cdr3_aa: CASSRQFLGSYEQYF
j_call: TRBJ2-3; clone_size: .; v_call: TRBV7-2; d_call: .; cdr3_nt: TGTGCCAGCAGCTTCGGGACAGATACGCAGTATTTT; cdr3_aa: CASSFGTDTQYF
j_call: TRBJ2-4; clone_size: .; v_call: TRBV9; d_call: TRBD2; cdr3_nt: TGTGCCAGCAGCGTAGACGGGGCGGGGAGGGGAAACATTCAGTACTTC; cdr3_aa: CASSVDGAGRGNIQYF
j_call: TRBJ1-5; clone_size: once; v_call: TRBV10-3; d_call: TRBD1; cdr3_nt: TGTGCCACCTCCGGGACAGGGGGAACAAATCAGCCCCAGCATTTT; cdr3_aa: CATSGTGGTNQPQHF